The 30 T cell receptor beta chains below come from one sample, sequenced in a study of blood T cell repertoires in COVID-19. This table comes from immunoSEQ multiplex PCR, and its TCRdb copy is limited to in-frame clones, with some not included. The table shows thousands of clones, with roughly 88% occurring only once. Sequenced sample: peripheral blood. These TCRs come from a man between 60 and 70 years old with acute or convalescent COVID-19.

The chain combines TRBV2 with TRBJ2-1, with 16 bases lining up with TRBD2. The CDR3 runs to 15 residues. The junction had 5 bases not matched to a gene; V was cut back by 6 bases and J by 9 bases. In germline, CDR1 is SNHLY, CDR2 FYNNEI. CDR3 sequence: CASRGLAGGRSEQFF. CDR3 bases: TGTGCCAGCAGGGGACTAGCGGGAGGGCGTAGTGAGCAGTTCTTC. Together with reference TRBV2 and TRBJ2-1, the CDR3 gives the full variable domain: EPEVTQTPSHQVTQMGQEVILRCVPISNHLYFYWYRQILGQKVEFLVSFYNNEISEKSEIFDDQFSVERPDGSNFTLKIRSTKLEDSAMYFCASRGLAGGRSEQFFGPGTRLTVL.

The rearrangement uses TRBV6-2 or TRBV6-3 and TRBJ2-7; the match to TRBD2 covers 14 bases. The junction had 6 bases not matched to a gene; V was cut back by 4 bases and J by 4 bases. The CDR3 has 16 residues. Germline lookup yields CDR1 MNHEY and CDR2 SVGEGT. CDR3 protein: CASSSRLAGGLYEQYF. In DNA, the CDR3 is TGTGCCAGCAGTTCGAGACTAGCGGGAGGGCTGTACGAGCAGTACTTC.

This clone was observed a single time. The chain couples TRBV6-5 to TRBJ1-2; weak D call: TRBD1 (6 bases). CDR1 and CDR2 (germline): MNHEY, SVGAGI. The CDR3 totals 15 residues. Trimming shortened V by 8 bases and J by 4 bases, and 20 bases separated the two germline ends. This chain's CDR3 is CASEPAGGGAYGYTF. The CDR3 nucleotides read TGTGCCAGCGAGCCGGCAGGAGGGGGGGCCTATGGCTACACCTTC.

This clone appeared once. The chain is built from TRBV5-1 and TRBJ1-6; 7 bases line up with TRBD1. Germline V gene sequence: CDR1 SGHRS, CDR2 YFSETQ. The V gene end was trimmed by 0 bases and the J gene end by 1 base; junction bases not matched to a gene: 4. The CDR3 length is 17 residues. Here the CDR3 DNA reads TGCGCCAGCAGCTTGGACAGGGGAAGGTCCTATAATTCACCCCTCCACTTT. Its translation is CASSLDRGRSYNSPLHF.

This chain joins TRBV2 and TRBJ1-2, with a tentative D call TRBD1 (5 bases). The CDR3 totals 12 residues. V shed 5 bases and J shed 4 bases, with 8 bases lying between them. The germline gives CDR1 SNHLY, CDR2 FYNNEI. CDR3 sequence (DNA): TGTGCCAGCAGTTCCGGGGGCTATGGCTACACCTTC. Its protein is CASSSGGYGYTF.

The chain is built from TRBV6-4 and TRBJ2-2; perhaps TRBD2 as D (6 bases). V was cut by 5 bases and J by 3 bases, with 13 bases left in between. Per germline, CDR1 MRHNA and CDR2 SNTAGT. The CDR3 extends over 15 amino acids. The DNA of the CDR3 is TGTGCCAGCAGTTCCTCTAGCGCGGACACCGGGGAGCTGTTTTTT. Translation: CASSSSSADTGELFF.

The chain joins TRBV10-3 to TRBJ1-1; D perhaps matches TRBD1 (5 bases). This CDR3 region has 12 residues. Germline V gene sequence: CDR1 ENHRY, CDR2 SYGVKD. V shed 8 bases and J shed 4 bases, with 11 bases lying between them. CDR3: CAIAGGTTEAFF. As DNA, the CDR3 is TGTGCCATCGCCGGGGGGACCACTGAAGCTTTCTTT.

V usage is TRBV19 and J usage is TRBJ1-5; 7 nucleotides align to TRBD1. With V trimmed by 3 bases and J by 3 bases, 11 bases remained unmatched. There are 17 residues in the CDR3. Germline CDR1 LNHDA, CDR2 SQIVND (reference sequence). CDR3 region: CASSMRTGPVSNQPQHF. The CDR3 coding sequence is TGTGCCAGTAGTATGAGGACAGGACCGGTTTCCAATCAGCCCCAGCATTTT. Using reference TRBV19 and TRBJ1-5 for the parts outside the CDR3, the full variable domain is DGGITQSPKYLFRKEGQNVTLSCEQNLNHDAMYWYRQDPGQGLRLIYYSQIVNDFQKGDIAEGYSVSREKKESFPLTVTSAQKNPTAFYLCASSMRTGPVSNQPQHFGDGTRLSIL.

V and J are TRBV10-3 and TRBJ1-1; D not resolved. This CDR3 contains 14 residues. In germline, CDR1 is ENHRY, CDR2 SYGVKD. With 4 bases removed from V and 1 base from J, the gap between germline ends came to 10 bases. For the CDR3, the DNA is TGTGCCATCAGTGGCCGGGGTGGGAACACTGAAGCTTTCTTT. Protein: CAISGRGGNTEAFF.

The chain combines TRBV28 with TRBJ2-3; maybe TRBD1 (6 bases). V gave up 8 bases and J gave up 5 bases, with 20 bases separating them. There are 15 residues in the CDR3. The germline V gene encodes CDR1 MDHEN and CDR2 SYDVKM. Here the CDR3 DNA reads TGTGCCAGCGATGTGGGCCCCAGGGGAGAAGATACGCAGTATTTT. It translates to CASDVGPRGEDTQYF. Filled out from reference TRBV28 and TRBJ2-3, the complete variable domain reads DVKVTQSSRYLVKRTGEKVFLECVQDMDHENMFWYRQDPGLGLRLIYFSYDVKMKEKGDIPEGYSVSREKKERFSLILESASTNQTSMYLCASDVGPRGEDTQYFGPGTRLTVL.

The chain couples TRBV2 to TRBJ1-5, with TRBD1 matching over 7 bases. This CDR3 has 13 residues. Germline CDR1 SNHLY, CDR2 FYNNEI. Trimming took 5 bases from V and 4 from J; bases not matched to a gene: 2. CDR3 amino acids: CASSKGQNQPQHF. The CDR3 DNA reads TGTGCCAGCAGTAAGGGACAGAATCAGCCCCAGCATTTT.

The genes are TRBV10-1 and TRBJ1-1, with D possibly being TRBD1 (6 bases). This CDR3 region has 15 residues. Germline V gives CDR1 WNHNN, CDR2 SYGVQD (reference sequence). Trimming took off 7 bases at V and 4 bases at J, with 19 bases between the two ends. The CDR3 sequence: CASIIRGGRVTEAFF. CDR3 sequence (DNA): TGCGCCAGCATCATTCGGGGGGGCAGGGTCACTGAAGCTTTCTTT.

The CDR3 spells CASSQDRGSTDTQYF. The CDR3 nucleotides read TGCGCCAGCAGCCAAGATAGAGGGAGCACAGATACGCAGTATTTT. This chain links TRBV4-3 with TRBJ2-3; D might be TRBD2 (5 bases). Germline CDR1 is LGHNA and CDR2 is YSLEER. V lost 0 bases and J 0 bases, leaving 7 bases between the germline ends. This CDR3 is 15 amino acids long.

This clone was counted a single time. This chain's CDR3 is CASSTMDFTPVGKLFF. The CDR3 coding sequence is TGTGCCAGTAGTACCATGGACTTTACCCCGGTAGGCAAACTGTTTTTT. This rearrangement joins TRBV19 to TRBJ1-4; D gene ambiguous. CDR1 and CDR2 (germline): LNHDA, SQIVND (reference sequence). CDR3 size: 16 residues. The V end lost 4 bases, the J end lost 11 bases, and 23 bases lay between the germline ends.

The chain carries TRBV27 and TRBJ2-1, with a possible D match to TRBD2 (6 bases). The CDR3 sequence is 14 residues long. The germline V gene encodes CDR1 MNHEY and CDR2 SMNVEV (reference sequence). Trimming took off 4 bases at V and 7 bases at J, with 14 bases between the two ends. The CDR3 protein is CASSWAGRLNEQFF. The DNA of the CDR3 is TGTGCCAGCAGTTGGGCGGGGAGGCTTAATGAGCAGTTCTTC.

V and J are TRBV6-5 and TRBJ2-1; 9 positions agree with TRBD2. Losses at the gene ends were 8 bases for V and 4 bases for J; bases not matched to a gene: 9. The CDR3 totals 15 residues. Germline V lookup: CDR1 MNHEY, CDR2 SVGAGI. As DNA, the CDR3 is TGTGCCAGCGGGTACTTAGCGGGAGATTACAATGAGCAGTTCTTC. Protein sequence: CASGYLAGDYNEQFF.

V gene TRBV4-1 combines with J gene TRBJ2-2; 8 nucleotides agree with TRBD2. Germline V gives CDR1 MGHRA, CDR2 YSYEKL. V was clipped by 1 base and J by 4 bases; unmatched bases: 5. This CDR3 spans 16 amino acids. Here the CDR3 DNA reads TGCGCCAGCAGCCAAGCCGGGAGGGCCTTCACCGGGGAGCTGTTTTTT. This sequence encodes CASSQAGRAFTGELFF.

This clone was recorded once. For the CDR3, the DNA is TGTGCCAGCAGTTTTCCGGGGGGATTTCGATATAGCACAGATACGCAGTATTTT. Its translation: CASSFPGGFRYSTDTQYF. The chain couples TRBV28 to TRBJ2-3; 7 nucleotides line up with TRBD2. The germline V gene encodes CDR1 MDHEN and CDR2 SYDVKM. The CDR3 consists of 18 residues. The J segment lost 0 bases and the V segment lost 3 bases, leaving 12 bases of the junction unmatched.

The sample holds one count of this clone. The chain joins TRBV3-1 (or the pseudogene TRBV3-2) to TRBJ2-7; possibly TRBD1 for D (6 bases). Germline CDR1 and CDR2: LGHDT and YNNKEL (reference sequence). This CDR3 is 14 amino acids long. Deletions cut 1 base from V and 5 bases from J, with 12 bases between. The CDR3 loop is CASSQGTGPDEQYV. The CDR3 nucleotides are TGTGCCAGCAGCCAAGGCACAGGGCCGGACGAGCAGTACGTC.

This clone is a singleton in its sample. The chain recombines TRBV24-1 with TRBJ2-2, with 7 bases lining up with TRBD2. CDR1 is KGHDR and CDR2 is SFDVKD in the germline V gene. Germline trimming cut 9 bases from V and 0 bases from J; bases unmatched to any gene: 3. The CDR3 spans 14 residues. Here the CDR3 reads CATGSGANTGELFF. As DNA, the CDR3 is TGTGCCACCGGGAGCGGGGCGAACACCGGGGAGCTGTTTTTT.

V usage is TRBV10-2 and J usage is TRBJ1-5; the D is unclear. The CDR3 length is 13 residues. V was trimmed by 2 bases and J by 0 bases, leaving 2 bases between them. Germline V gene lookup returns CDR1 WSHSY and CDR2 SAAADI. This chain's CDR3 is CASSEHSNQPQHF. The DNA of the CDR3 is TGCGCCAGCAGTGAGCATAGCAATCAGCCCCAGCATTTT.

The V gene is TRBV30, the J gene TRBJ2-3, with D perhaps TRBD2 (6 bases). CDR3 length: 16 amino acids. Between the trimmed V and J ends, which lost 3 bases and 0 bases, there was a span of 16 bases. Looked up from germline, CDR1 is GTSNPN and CDR2 is SVGIG (reference sequence). CDR3 residues: CAWRRRGLFSTDTQYF. In nucleotides, the CDR3 is TGTGCCTGGAGAAGGAGGGGACTTTTTAGCACAGATACGCAGTATTTT.

V usage is TRBV2 and J usage is TRBJ2-1, with TRBD2 matching 9 bases. CDR1 is SNHLY, CDR2 FYNNEI, per germline. Unmatched junction bases numbered 7, after V lost 7 bases and J lost 3 bases. The CDR3 extends over 15 amino acids. CDR3 DNA sequence: TGTGCCAGCAAAGGCGGGAGGGCCGGCTACAATGAGCAGTTCTTC. It specifies CASKGGRAGYNEQFF.

The chain couples TRBV11-2 to TRBJ2-2; 12 bases agree with TRBD2. After removal of 4 bases from V and 4 bases from J, the junction contained 4 bases not matched to a gene. This CDR3 region has 16 residues. Germline lookup yields CDR1 SGHAT and CDR2 FQNNGV. The CDR3 nucleotides are TGTGCCAGCAGCTCTCTGACTAGCGGGAGCACCGGGGAGCTGTTTTTT. This translates into CASSSLTSGSTGELFF.

The J gene is TRBJ1-3, the V gene TRBV9; a weak D match, TRBD1 (6 bases). The CDR3 spans 19 residues. Per germline, CDR1 SGDLS and CDR2 YYNGEE. The V end lost 0 bases, the J end lost 0 bases, and 19 bases lay between the germline ends. CDR3 loop: CASSVGPRLRQASGNTIYF. Written as DNA, the CDR3 is TGTGCCAGCAGCGTAGGCCCCCGCTTACGACAGGCCTCTGGAAACACCATATATTTT. Variable domain in full (rest from reference TRBV9 and TRBJ1-3): DSGVTQTPKHLITATGQRVTLRCSPRSGDLSVYWYQQSLDQGLQFLIQYYNGEERAKGNILERFSAQQFPDLHSELNLSSLELGDSALYFCASSVGPRLRQASGNTIYFGEGSWLTVV.

This chain joins TRBV6-5 and TRBJ1-2, with 9 bases that match TRBD1. CDR1 and CDR2 from the germline V gene are MNHEY and SVGAGI. Germline trimming cut 2 bases from V and 7 bases from J; bases unmatched to any gene: 5. The CDR3 is 14 residues long. Here the CDR3 DNA reads TGTGCCAGCAGTTACGCGGACAGGGGCGGTGGCTACACCTTC. Protein product: CASSYADRGGGYTF.

The rearrangement uses TRBV7-2 and TRBJ2-4; D call uncertain. The germline V gene has CDR1 SGHTA and CDR2 FQGNSA. The germline V and J ends were trimmed by 5 bases and 3 bases, with 11 bases remaining between them. This CDR3 spans 14 amino acids. The CDR3 DNA is TGTGCCAGCAGCCCCCCGGCGGACAAAAACATTCAGTACTTC. Its translation is CASSPPADKNIQYF.

This clone was recorded once. V usage is TRBV24-1 and J usage is TRBJ1-2, with a weak D call TRBD1 (6 bases). The germline V and J ends were trimmed by 4 bases and 4 bases, with 12 bases remaining between them. Germline V gene sequence: CDR1 KGHDR, CDR2 SFDVKD. The CDR3 length is 14 residues. CDR3 DNA sequence: TGTGCCACCAGTGACACAGGGCTCAGCTATGGCTACACCTTC. It specifies CATSDTGLSYGYTF.

This chain connects TRBV20-1 to TRBJ2-7, with a weak D call TRBD2 (6 bases). CDR3 size: 11 residues. With 2 bases removed from V and 5 bases from J, the gap between germline ends came to 7 bases. In germline, CDR1 is DFQATT, CDR2 SNEGSKA (reference sequence). The CDR3 DNA reads as TGCAGTGCTAGAAGCGGGCACGAGCAGTACGTC. Translating it yields CSARSGHEQYV.

CDR3 in DNA: TGTGCCAGTAGTCAAAATAGCGGTGCTAGCACAGATACGCAGTATTTT. Residues: CASSQNSGASTDTQYF. The J gene is TRBJ2-3, the V gene TRBV19; perhaps TRBD2 as D (6 bases). Per germline, CDR1 LNHDA and CDR2 SQIVND (reference sequence). The CDR3 length is 16 residues. V shed 5 bases and J shed 0 bases, with 15 bases lying between them.